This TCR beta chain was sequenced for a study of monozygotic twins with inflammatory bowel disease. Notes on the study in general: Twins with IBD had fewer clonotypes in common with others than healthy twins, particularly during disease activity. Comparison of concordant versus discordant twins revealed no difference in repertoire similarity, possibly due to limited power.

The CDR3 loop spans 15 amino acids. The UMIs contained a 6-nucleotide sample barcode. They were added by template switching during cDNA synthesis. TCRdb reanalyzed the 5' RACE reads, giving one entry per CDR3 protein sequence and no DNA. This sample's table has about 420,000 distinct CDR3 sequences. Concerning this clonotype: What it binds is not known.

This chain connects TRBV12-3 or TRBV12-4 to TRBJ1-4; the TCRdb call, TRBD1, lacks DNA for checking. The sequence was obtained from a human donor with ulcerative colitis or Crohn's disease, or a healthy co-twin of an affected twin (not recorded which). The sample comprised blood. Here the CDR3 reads CASSRGDRLNEKLFF.